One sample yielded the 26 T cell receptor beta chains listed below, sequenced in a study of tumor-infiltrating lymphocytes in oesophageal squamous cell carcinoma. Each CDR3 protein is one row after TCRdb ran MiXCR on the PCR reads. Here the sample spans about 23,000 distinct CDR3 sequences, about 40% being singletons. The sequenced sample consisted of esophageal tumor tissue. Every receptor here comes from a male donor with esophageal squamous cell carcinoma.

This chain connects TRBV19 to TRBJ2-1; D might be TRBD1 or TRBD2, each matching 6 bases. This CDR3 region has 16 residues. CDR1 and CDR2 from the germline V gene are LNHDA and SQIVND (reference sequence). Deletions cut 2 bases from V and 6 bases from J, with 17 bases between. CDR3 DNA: TGTGCCAGTAGTATAATAATGGGGGGCCGTCGCAATGAGCAGTTCTTC. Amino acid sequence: CASSIIMGGRRNEQFF.

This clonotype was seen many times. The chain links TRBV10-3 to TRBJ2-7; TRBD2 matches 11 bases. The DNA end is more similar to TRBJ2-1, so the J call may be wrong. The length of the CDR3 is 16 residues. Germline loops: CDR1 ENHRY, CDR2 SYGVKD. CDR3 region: CAISESGTSGQETQFF. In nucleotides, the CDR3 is TGTGCCATCAGTGAGTCGGGGACTAGCGGACAAGAGACCCAGTTCTTC.

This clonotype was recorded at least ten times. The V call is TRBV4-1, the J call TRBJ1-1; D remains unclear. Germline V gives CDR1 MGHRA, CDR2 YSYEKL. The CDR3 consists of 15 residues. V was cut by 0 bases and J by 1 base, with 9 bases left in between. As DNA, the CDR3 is TGCGCCAGCAGCCAAGATCCCAGGTCGAACACTGAAGCTTTCTTT. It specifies CASSQDPRSNTEAFF.

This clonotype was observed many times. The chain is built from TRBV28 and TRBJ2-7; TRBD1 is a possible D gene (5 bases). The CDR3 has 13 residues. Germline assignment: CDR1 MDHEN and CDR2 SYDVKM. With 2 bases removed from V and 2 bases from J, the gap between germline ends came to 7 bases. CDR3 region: CASSLDSTYEQYF. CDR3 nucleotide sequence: TGTGCCAGCAGTTTAGACAGTACCTACGAGCAGTACTTC.

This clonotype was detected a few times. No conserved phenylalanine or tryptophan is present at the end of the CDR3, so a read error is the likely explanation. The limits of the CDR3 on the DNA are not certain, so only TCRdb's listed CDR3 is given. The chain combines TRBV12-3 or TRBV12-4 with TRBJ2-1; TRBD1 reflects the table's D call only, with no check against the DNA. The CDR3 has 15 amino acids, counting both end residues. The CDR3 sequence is CASSRGQTYGYTFGS.

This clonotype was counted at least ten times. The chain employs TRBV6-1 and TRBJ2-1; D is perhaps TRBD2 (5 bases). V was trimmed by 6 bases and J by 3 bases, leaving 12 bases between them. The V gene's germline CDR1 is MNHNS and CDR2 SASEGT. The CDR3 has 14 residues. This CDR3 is CASRPGLSYNEQFF. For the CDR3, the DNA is TGTGCCAGCAGACCTGGACTGAGCTACAATGAGCAGTTCTTC.

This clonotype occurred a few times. Here the CDR3 reads CSARDTGTGYTF. The DNA for the CDR3 is TGCAGTGCTAGAGATACAGGGACCGGCTACACCTTC. V and J are TRBV20-1 and TRBJ1-2; tentative D call: TRBD1 (6 bases). V was shortened by 0 bases and J by 8 bases, with 10 bases between the two germline ends. CDR3 length: 12 residues. CDR1 and CDR2 (germline): DFQATT, SNEGSKA (reference sequence).

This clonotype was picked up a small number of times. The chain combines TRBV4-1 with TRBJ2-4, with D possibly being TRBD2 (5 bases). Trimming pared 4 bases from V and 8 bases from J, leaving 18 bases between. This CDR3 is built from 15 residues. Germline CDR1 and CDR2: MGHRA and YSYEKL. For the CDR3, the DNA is TGCGCCAGCAGCCTCTCGCGCCGCTGGGGAGACATTCAGTACTTC. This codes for CASSLSRRWGDIQYF.

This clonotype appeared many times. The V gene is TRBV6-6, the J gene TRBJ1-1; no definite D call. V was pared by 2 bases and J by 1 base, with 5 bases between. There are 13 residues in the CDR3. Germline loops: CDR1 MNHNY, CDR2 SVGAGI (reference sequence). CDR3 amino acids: CASSYGQNTEAFF. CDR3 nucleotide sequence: TGTGCCAGCAGTTACGGTCAGAACACTGAAGCTTTCTTT.

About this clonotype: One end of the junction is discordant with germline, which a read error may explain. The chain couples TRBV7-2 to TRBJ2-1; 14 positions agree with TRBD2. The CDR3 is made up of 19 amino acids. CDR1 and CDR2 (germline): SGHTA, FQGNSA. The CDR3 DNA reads TGTGCCAGCAGCCTAGCGACTAGCGGGGGGGGGCTTCATGTCAATGAGCAGTTCTTC. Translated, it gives CASSLATSGGGLHVNEQFF. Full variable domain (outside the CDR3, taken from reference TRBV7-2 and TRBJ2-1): GAGVSQSPSNKVTEKGKDVELRCDPISGHTALYWYRQSLGQGLEFLIYFQGNSAPDKSGLPSDRFSAERTGGSVSTLTIQRTQQEDSAVYLCASSLATSGGGLHVNEQFFGPGTRLTVL.

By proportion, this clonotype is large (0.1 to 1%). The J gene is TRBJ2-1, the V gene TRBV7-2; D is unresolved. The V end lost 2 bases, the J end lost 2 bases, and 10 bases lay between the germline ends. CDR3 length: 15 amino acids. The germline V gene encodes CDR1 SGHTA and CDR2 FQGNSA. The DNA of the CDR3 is TGTGCCAGCAGCTTATACTCCGGAACCTACAATGAGCAGTTCTTC. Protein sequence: CASSLYSGTYNEQFF.

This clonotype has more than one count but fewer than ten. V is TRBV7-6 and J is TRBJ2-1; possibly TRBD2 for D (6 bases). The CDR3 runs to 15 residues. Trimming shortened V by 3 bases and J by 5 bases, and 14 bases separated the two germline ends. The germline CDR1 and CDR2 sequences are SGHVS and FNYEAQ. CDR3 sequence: CASSFRLVEDNEQFF. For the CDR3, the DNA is TGTGCCAGCAGCTTTCGACTAGTAGAGGACAATGAGCAGTTCTTC.

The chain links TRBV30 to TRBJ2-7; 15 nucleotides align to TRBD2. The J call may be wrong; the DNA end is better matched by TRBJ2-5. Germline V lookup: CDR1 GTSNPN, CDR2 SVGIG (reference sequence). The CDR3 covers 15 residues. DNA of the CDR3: TGTGCCTGGAGCGGACTAGCGGGGGGGCTGGGGACCCAGTACTTC. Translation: CAWSGLAGGLGTQYF.

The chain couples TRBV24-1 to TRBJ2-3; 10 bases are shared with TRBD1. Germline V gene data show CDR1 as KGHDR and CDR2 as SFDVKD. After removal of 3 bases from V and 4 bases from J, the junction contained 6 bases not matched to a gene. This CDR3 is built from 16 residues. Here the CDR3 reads CATSDPGQGSADTQYF. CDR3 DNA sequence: TGTGCCACCAGTGATCCGGGACAGGGGTCCGCAGATACGCAGTATTTT.

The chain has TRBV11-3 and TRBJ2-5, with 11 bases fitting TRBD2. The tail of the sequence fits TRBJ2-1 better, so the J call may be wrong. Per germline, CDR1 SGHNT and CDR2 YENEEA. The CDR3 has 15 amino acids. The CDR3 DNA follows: TGTGCCAGCAGCTTAAGTAGCGGGGGGGCCAGTGAGCAGTTCTTC. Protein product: CASSLSSGGASEQFF.

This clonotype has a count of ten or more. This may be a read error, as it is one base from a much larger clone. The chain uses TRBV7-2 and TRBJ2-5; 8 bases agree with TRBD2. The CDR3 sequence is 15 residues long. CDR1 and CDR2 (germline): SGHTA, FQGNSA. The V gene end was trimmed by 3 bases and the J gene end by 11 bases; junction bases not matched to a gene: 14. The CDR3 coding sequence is TGTGCCAGCAGCTTCTTTAGCGGGACCTACAATGAGCAGTACTTC. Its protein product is CASSFFSGTYNEQYF. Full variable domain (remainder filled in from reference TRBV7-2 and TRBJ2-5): GAGVSQSPSNKVTEKGKDVELRCDPISGHTALYWYRQSLGQGLEFLIYFQGNSAPDKSGLPSDRFSAERTGGSVSTLTIQRTQQEDSAVYLCASSFFSGTYNEQYFGPGTRLLVL.

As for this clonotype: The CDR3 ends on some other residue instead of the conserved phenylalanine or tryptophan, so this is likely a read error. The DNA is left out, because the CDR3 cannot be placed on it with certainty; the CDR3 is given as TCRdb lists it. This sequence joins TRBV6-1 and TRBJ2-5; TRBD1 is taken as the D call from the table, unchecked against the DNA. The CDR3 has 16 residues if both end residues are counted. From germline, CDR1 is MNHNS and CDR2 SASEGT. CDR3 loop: CASSAREANYGYTFGS.

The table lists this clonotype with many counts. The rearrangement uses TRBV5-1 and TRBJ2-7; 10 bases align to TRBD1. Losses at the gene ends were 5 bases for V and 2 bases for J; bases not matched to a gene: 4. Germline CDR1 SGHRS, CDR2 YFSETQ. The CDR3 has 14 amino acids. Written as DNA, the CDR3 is TGCGCCAGCAGGCCGGACAGGGGGGCCTACGAGCAGTACTTC. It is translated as CASRPDRGAYEQYF.

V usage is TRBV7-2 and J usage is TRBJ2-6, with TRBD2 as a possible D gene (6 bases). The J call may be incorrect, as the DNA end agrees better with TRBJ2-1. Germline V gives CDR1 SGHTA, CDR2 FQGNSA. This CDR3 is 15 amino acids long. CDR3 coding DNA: TGTGCCAGCAGCCACGTGGGGAGTCTAGCGTATGAGCAGTTCTTC. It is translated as CASSHVGSLAYEQFF.

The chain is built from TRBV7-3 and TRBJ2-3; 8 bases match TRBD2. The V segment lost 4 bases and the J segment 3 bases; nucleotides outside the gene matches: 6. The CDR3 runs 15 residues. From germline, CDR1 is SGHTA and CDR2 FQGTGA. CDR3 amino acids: CASSWGSGGTDTQYF. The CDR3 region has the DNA TGTGCCAGCAGCTGGGGGAGCGGGGGAACAGATACGCAGTATTTT.

CDR3 nucleotide sequence: TGTGCCAGCAGTTTTCTGCGCGAGCAGTTCTTC. Encoded protein: CASSFLREQFF. This sequence joins TRBV12-3 or TRBV12-4 and TRBJ2-1; D is undetermined. Trimming removed 3 bases at V and 10 bases at J, with 7 bases between. The CDR3 is made up of 11 amino acids.

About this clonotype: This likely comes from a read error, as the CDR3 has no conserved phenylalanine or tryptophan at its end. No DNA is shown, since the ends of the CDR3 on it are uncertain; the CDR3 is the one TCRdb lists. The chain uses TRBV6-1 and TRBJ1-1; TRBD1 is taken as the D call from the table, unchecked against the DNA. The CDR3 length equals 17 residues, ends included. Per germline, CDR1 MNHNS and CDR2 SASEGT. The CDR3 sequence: CASSEAGTDPTSSTSGQ.

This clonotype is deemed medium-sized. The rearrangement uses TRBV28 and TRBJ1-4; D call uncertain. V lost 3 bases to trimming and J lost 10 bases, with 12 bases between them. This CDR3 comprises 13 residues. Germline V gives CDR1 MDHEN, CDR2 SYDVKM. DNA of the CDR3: TGTGCCAGCAGTTTCGTCCGGAAGGGAAAACTGTTTTTT. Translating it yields CASSFVRKGKLFF.

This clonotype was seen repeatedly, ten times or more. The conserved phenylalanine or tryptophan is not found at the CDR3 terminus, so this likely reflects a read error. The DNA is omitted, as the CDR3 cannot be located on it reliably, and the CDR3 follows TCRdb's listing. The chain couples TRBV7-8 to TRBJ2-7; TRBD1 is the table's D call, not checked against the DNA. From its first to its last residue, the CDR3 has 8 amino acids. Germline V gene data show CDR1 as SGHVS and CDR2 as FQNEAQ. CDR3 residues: CASSLVGG.

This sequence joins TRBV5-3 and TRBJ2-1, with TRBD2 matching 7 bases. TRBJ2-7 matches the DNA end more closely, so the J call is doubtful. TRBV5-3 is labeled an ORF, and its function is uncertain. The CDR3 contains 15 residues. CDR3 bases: TGTGCCAGCAGCCCCATTGGGCGGGAGAGGGATGAGCAGTACTTC. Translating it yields CASSPIGRERDEQYF.

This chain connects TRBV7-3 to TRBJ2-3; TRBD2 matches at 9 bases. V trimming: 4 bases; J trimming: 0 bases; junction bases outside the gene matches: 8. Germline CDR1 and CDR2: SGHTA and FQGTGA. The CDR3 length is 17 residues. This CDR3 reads CASSSSGLAGSTDTQYF. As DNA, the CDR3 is TGTGCCAGCAGCTCCTCCGGCCTAGCGGGGAGCACAGATACGCAGTATTTT.